What follows are 28 T cell receptor beta chains derived from one specimen sequenced in a study of response to subunit inactivated influenza vaccine. TCRdb reprocessed the RT-PCR reads via MiXCR and lists one record per CDR3 protein. The sample has over 400,000 distinct CDR3 sequences; approximately 11% are singletons. Sequenced here: PBMCs from blood, sampled roughly 47 days after vaccination. The source of these receptors is a man aged 45-60 years who received an inactivated influenza vaccine.

At least ten counts were recorded for this clonotype. The CDR3 loop reads CASSLTGTNTEAFF. The CDR3, as DNA: TGCGCCAGCAGCTTAACAGGGACGAACACTGAAGCTTTCTTT. The chain carries TRBV5-1 and TRBJ1-1, with a weak D call TRBD1 (6 bases). CDR1 is SGHRS and CDR2 is YFSETQ in the germline V gene. CDR3 length: 14 residues. V was cut by 2 bases and J by 1 base, with 9 bases left in between.

This clonotype was detected many times. The chain joins TRBV15 to TRBJ2-2, with 8 bases lining up with TRBD1. The CDR3 runs 15 residues. Germline V lookup: CDR1 LNHNV, CDR2 YYDKDF (reference sequence). V was pared by 6 bases and J by 8 bases, with 11 bases of the junction left unmatched. CDR3: CATSWGQASVGELFF. CDR3 coding DNA: TGTGCCACCAGTTGGGGACAGGCTTCGGTTGGGGAGCTGTTTTTT. Complete variable domain (other parts from reference TRBV15 and TRBJ2-2): DAMVIQNPRYQVTQFGKPVTLSCSQTLNHNVMYWYQQKSSQAPKLLFHYYDKDFNNEADTPDNFQSRRPNTSFCFLDIRSPGLGDTAMYLCATSWGQASVGELFFGEGSRLTVL.

This clonotype appeared many times. V usage is TRBV6-1 and J usage is TRBJ2-1; 11 bases fit TRBD2. The CDR3 spans 15 residues. Germline CDR1 is MNHNS and CDR2 is SASEGT. Unmatched junction bases numbered 5, after V lost 6 bases and J lost 4 bases. The CDR3: CASRPTSGSYNEQFF. CDR3 sequence (DNA): TGTGCCAGCAGACCCACTAGCGGGAGTTACAATGAGCAGTTCTTC.

This clonotype was found many times. The DNA of the CDR3 is TGTGCCAGCAGCTTAGACAACTCGCGAGGCTACACCTTC. Its protein product is CASSLDNSRGYTF. V and J are TRBV7-2 and TRBJ1-2; D unresolved. Germline CDR1 reads SGHTA; CDR2 reads FQGNSA. There are 13 residues in the CDR3. The V gene lost 1 base and the J gene lost 8 bases, with 11 bases spanning the gap.

This clonotype came up a few times. The J gene is TRBJ1-4, the V gene TRBV13, with D maybe TRBD1 (5 bases). Germline CDR1 is PRHDT and CDR2 is FYEKMQ (reference sequence). V was shortened by 5 bases and J by 7 bases, with 14 bases between the two germline ends. The CDR3 length is 14 residues. CDR3 residues: CASSPDLRGEKLFF. DNA for the CDR3: TGTGCCAGCAGCCCCGACTTGAGGGGTGAAAAACTGTTTTTT. Drawing the rest from reference TRBV13 and TRBJ1-4, the complete variable domain is AAGVIQSPRHLIKEKRETATLKCYPIPRHDTVYWYQQGPGQDPQFLISFYEKMQSDKGSIPDRFSAQQFSDYHSELNMSSLELGDSALYFCASSPDLRGEKLFFGSGTQLSVL.

This clonotype was seen a few times. The rearrangement uses TRBV7-2 and TRBJ2-3; 7 positions agree with TRBD2. With V trimmed by 4 bases and J by 4 bases, 11 bases remained unmatched. This CDR3 has 16 amino acids. Germline-derived CDR1 and CDR2 are SGHTA and FQGNSA. The CDR3 loop reads CASSSNQAGIPDTQYF. The CDR3 bases are TGTGCCAGCAGCTCCAATCAAGCGGGAATCCCAGATACGCAGTATTTT.

The V call is TRBV28, the J call TRBJ2-1; no definite D call. Per the germline V gene, CDR1 is MDHEN and CDR2 is SYDVKM. The CDR3 covers 11 residues. V was trimmed by 6 bases and J by 10 bases, leaving 10 bases between them. CDR3 protein: CASRLAGEQFF. The DNA for the CDR3 is TGTGCCAGCAGATTAGCAGGAGAGCAGTTCTTC.

The chain carries TRBV6-1 and TRBJ2-1; D perhaps matches TRBD2 (5 bases). This CDR3 spans 12 amino acids. In germline, CDR1 is MNHNS, CDR2 SASEGT. Trimming shortened V by 8 bases and J by 6 bases, and 11 bases separated the two germline ends. CDR3 DNA sequence: TGTGCCAGCGTGCTAGCTGGCAATGAGCAGTTCTTC. Translation gives CASVLAGNEQFF.

This clonotype was observed at least ten times. The rearrangement links TRBV4-2 to TRBJ2-7; TRBD2 might be the D (6 bases). Germline V gene sequence: CDR1 LGHNA, CDR2 YNFKEQ. CDR3 size: 13 residues. The germline V and J ends were trimmed by 4 bases and 3 bases, with 10 bases remaining between them. The CDR3 region is CASSPWRDYEQYF. The CDR3 nucleotides are TGTGCCAGCAGCCCTTGGCGGGACTACGAGCAGTACTTC.

This clonotype was observed a handful of times. The chain couples TRBV4-1 to TRBJ2-1; possible D gene TRBD1, 6 bases. CDR3 length: 19 residues. The V gene lost 3 bases and the J gene lost 8 bases, with 29 bases spanning the gap. Germline loops: CDR1 MGHRA, CDR2 YSYEKL. This chain's CDR3 is CASSHQMTGKGSEIDEQFF. In DNA form, the CDR3 reads TGCGCCAGCAGCCACCAAATGACAGGTAAAGGCTCAGAAATCGATGAGCAGTTCTTC.

This clonotype was seen many times. This chain uses TRBV20-1 with TRBJ2-1; no reliable D call. V lost 3 bases and J 7 bases, leaving 10 bases between the germline ends. This CDR3 has 12 residues. In germline, CDR1 is DFQATT, CDR2 SNEGSKA (reference sequence). This CDR3 reads CSASPRSNEQFF. The DNA of the CDR3 is TGCAGTGCTAGCCCCCGTAGTAATGAGCAGTTCTTC.

This clonotype has at least ten counts. The rearrangement joins TRBV13 to TRBJ2-7; 9 bases map to TRBD2. The trim removed 5 bases at V and 3 bases at J, leaving 5 bases unmatched. There are 14 residues in the CDR3. The germline gives CDR1 PRHDT, CDR2 FYEKMQ (reference sequence). The CDR3 DNA sequence: TGTGCCAGCAGCGGGGGTAGCGGGAGCTACGAGCAGTACTTC. Its protein is CASSGGSGSYEQYF.

The rearrangement uses TRBV10-3 and TRBJ2-3; TRBD2 aligns across 11 bases. The trim removed 9 bases at V and 1 base at J, leaving 12 bases unmatched. CDR3 length: 17 amino acids. From germline, CDR1 is ENHRY and CDR2 SYGVKD. CDR3 protein: CAISPRSGGERTDTQYF. DNA for the CDR3: TGTGCCATTTCACCCCGTAGCGGGGGGGAACGCACAGATACGCAGTATTTT.

The gene calls are TRBV28 and TRBJ2-5; 9 nucleotides align to TRBD2. V trimming: 4 bases; J trimming: 4 bases; junction bases outside the gene matches: 10. From germline, CDR1 is MDHEN and CDR2 SYDVKM. The CDR3 totals 16 residues. The CDR3 is CASSSIRGSGRETQYF. The CDR3, as DNA: TGTGCCAGCAGTTCCATCCGGGGTAGCGGGAGAGAGACCCAGTACTTC.

This clonotype was detected only a few times. This chain connects TRBV20-1 to TRBJ1-3; no reliable D call. There are 15 residues in the CDR3. V lost 0 bases and J lost 0, with 9 bases in between. Germline V lookup: CDR1 DFQATT, CDR2 SNEGSKA (reference sequence). Here the CDR3 DNA reads TGCAGTGCTAGAGATTATAAGATCTCTGGAAACACCATATATTTT. Protein product: CSARDYKISGNTIYF.

This clonotype occurred many times. J is TRBJ2-7 and V is TRBV7-2; 9 bases are shared with TRBD2. This CDR3 has 16 amino acids. Germline CDR1 and CDR2: SGHTA and FQGNSA. V lost 5 bases and J lost 0; bases outside the gene matches: 8. The CDR3 here is CASSPSSGASSYEQYF. Here the CDR3 DNA reads TGTGCCAGCAGCCCCTCTAGCGGGGCCTCCTCCTACGAGCAGTACTTC.

The rearrangement uses TRBV20-1 and TRBJ1-5, with 7 bases fitting TRBD1. Trimming cost V 7 bases and J 3 bases; bases outside gene matches: 6. CDR1 and CDR2 (germline): DFQATT, SNEGSKA (reference sequence). CDR3 size: 13 residues. The CDR3, as DNA: TGCAGTGGAGGGGGCGGGGTCAATCAGCCCCAGCATTTT. Translated, it gives CSGGGGVNQPQHF.

This sequence joins TRBV7-9 and TRBJ2-2; 9 nucleotides align to TRBD1. CDR3 length: 16 residues. Germline V gene data show CDR1 as SEHNR and CDR2 as FQNEAQ (reference sequence). Trimming at V came to 0 bases and at J to 5 bases, leaving 4 bases not matched to a gene. CDR3 bases: TGTGCCAGCAGCTTAGCAGGACAGGGGCGGACCGGGGAGCTGTTTTTT. Residues: CASSLAGQGRTGELFF. The full variable domain, rest sourced from reference TRBV7-9 and TRBJ2-2, is DTGVSQNPRHKITKRGQNVTFRCDPISEHNRLYWYRQTLGQGPEFLTYFQNEAQLEKSRLLSDRFSAERPKGSFSTLEIQRTEQGDSAMYLCASSLAGQGRTGELFFGEGSRLTVL.

This clonotype was counted a few times. The CDR3 nucleotides are TGTGCCAGCAGCTTAGCGTTCCGGGGGAGGGAGGCAGATACGCAGTATTTT. Translation: CASSLAFRGREADTQYF. The chain carries TRBV7-2 and TRBJ2-3; 7 nucleotides align to TRBD2. Germline-derived CDR1 and CDR2 are SGHTA and FQGNSA. The length of the CDR3 is 17 residues. With V trimmed by 0 bases and J by 4 bases, 10 bases remained unmatched.

DNA of the CDR3: TGTGCCAGCAACAGGGGGCTGGGAGAGCAGTACTTC. The encoded protein is CASNRGLGEQYF. The V and J genes are TRBV12-3 or TRBV12-4 and TRBJ2-7; TRBD1 matches at 9 bases. The CDR3 extends over 12 amino acids. V lost 7 bases to trimming and J lost 7 bases; unmatched junction nucleotides: 5.

The V and J genes are TRBV5-1 and TRBJ1-6, with D perhaps TRBD1 (6 bases). The CDR3 consists of 16 residues. V gave up 3 bases and J gave up 4 bases, with 14 bases separating them. Germline loops: CDR1 SGHRS, CDR2 YFSETQ. For the CDR3, the DNA is TGCGCCAGCAGCTCGGGGGCTAGGACTTATAATTCACCCCTCCACTTT. Amino acids: CASSSGARTYNSPLHF.

This clonotype was counted only a few times. V and J are TRBV3-1 and TRBJ1-3; D is unclear. Germline V CDR1 and CDR2: LGHDT, YNNKEL (reference sequence). V lost 0 bases and J lost 5, with 11 bases in between. The CDR3 totals 15 residues. This CDR3 is CASSQDPGSRNTIYF. CDR3 bases: TGTGCCAGCAGCCAAGATCCTGGCTCGAGAAACACCATATATTTT. The whole variable domain, remainder taken from reference TRBV3-1 and TRBJ1-3, is DTAVSQTPKYLVTQMGNDKSIKCEQNLGHDTMYWYKQDSKKFLKIMFSYNNKELIINETVPNRFSPKSPDKAHLNLHINSLELGDSAVYFCASSQDPGSRNTIYFGEGSWLTVV.

At least ten counts were recorded for this clonotype. Its ends do not fully match the called genes, so a read error is possible. The chain combines TRBV12-3 or TRBV12-4 with TRBJ1-2; no firm D call. The CDR3 has 12 amino acids. CDR3 coding DNA: TGCGCAGCGGGGAAAACAGTGGATGGCTACACCTTC. Its protein product is CAAGKTVDGYTF.

This sequence joins TRBV4-3 and TRBJ2-7; possible D gene TRBD1, 5 bases. V was cut by 0 bases and J by 4 bases, with 13 bases left in between. This CDR3 contains 15 residues. CDR1 and CDR2 (germline): LGHNA, YSLEER. The DNA of the CDR3 is TGCGCCAGCAGCCAAGACCTAGGGGCCCTATACGAGCAGTACTTC. The encoded protein is CASSQDLGALYEQYF.

This clonotype has a handful of counts. This chain connects TRBV4-2 to TRBJ2-1; TRBD2 aligns across 12 bases. This CDR3 comprises 16 residues. Per the germline V gene, CDR1 is LGHNA and CDR2 is YNFKEQ. The ends lost 5 bases at V and 8 bases at J; junction bases unmatched: 10. CDR3 protein: CASSSLAGGHLDEQFF. DNA of the CDR3: TGTGCCAGCAGCTCCCTAGCGGGAGGGCATTTGGATGAGCAGTTCTTC.

The gene calls are TRBV12-3 or TRBV12-4 and TRBJ2-1; D tentatively reads TRBD1 or TRBD2 (5 bases each). The germline V and J ends were trimmed by 7 bases and 4 bases, with 17 bases remaining between them. This CDR3 spans 15 amino acids. The CDR3 is CASKKDGDGYNEQFF. DNA for the CDR3: TGTGCCAGCAAAAAGGACGGGGACGGATACAATGAGCAGTTCTTC.

Ten or more counts support this clonotype. The chain uses TRBV7-2 and TRBJ2-2, with D unclear. This CDR3 is built from 16 residues. Trimming took 1 base from V and 2 from J, leaving 11 bases between them. The germline gives CDR1 SGHTA, CDR2 FQGNSA. The CDR3 region has the DNA TGTGCCAGCAGCTTAGTTCTCGGCGGTAACACCGGGGAGCTGTTTTTT. Translating it yields CASSLVLGGNTGELFF.

A few counts support this clonotype. The gene calls are TRBV5-1 and TRBJ2-1, with 7 bases lining up with TRBD1. The V gene's germline CDR1 is SGHRS and CDR2 YFSETQ. The CDR3 has 15 amino acids. The junction had 11 bases not matched to a gene; V was cut back by 4 bases and J by 7 bases. The CDR3 spells CASSLTGTVQNEQFF. As DNA, the CDR3 is TGCGCCAGCAGCCTAACCGGGACAGTACAGAATGAGCAGTTCTTC. The complete variable domain, with remaining parts taken from reference TRBV5-1 and TRBJ2-1, reads KAGVTQTPRYLIKTRGQQVTLSCSPISGHRSVSWYQQTPGQGLQFLFEYFSETQRNKGNFPGRFSGRQFSNSRSEMNVSTLELGDSALYLCASSLTGTVQNEQFFGPGTRLTVL.